The 29 T cell receptor beta chains below all came from one sample that was sequenced in a study of T cells in Graves' hyperthyroidism and ophthalmopathy. From RNA transcripts, TCR beta CDR3 regions were amplified. HTBI primers were employed in a first-round RT-PCR of the TCR CDR3. TCRdb recomputed calls from the multiplex PCR reads with MiXCR, one row per CDR3 protein. This sample has 250,000 to 300,000 distinct CDR3 sequences; around a fifth occur once, and the top ten carry roughly 40%. The sample consisted of blood. Receptor source: a man between 50 and 59 years old with Graves' ophthalmopathy.

In nucleotides, the CDR3 is TGCGCCAGCAGCCCCGAGGACAGTTCCTATAATTCACCCCTCCACTTT. Its protein product is CASSPEDSSYNSPLHF. This sequence joins TRBV5-1 and TRBJ1-6; TRBD1 might be the D (6 bases). The CDR3 is made up of 16 amino acids. From germline, CDR1 is SGHRS and CDR2 YFSETQ. V gave up 4 bases and J gave up 1 base, with 12 bases separating them. The full variable domain, its missing parts supplied by reference TRBV5-1 and TRBJ1-6, is KAGVTQTPRYLIKTRGQQVTLSCSPISGHRSVSWYQQTPGQGLQFLFEYFSETQRNKGNFPGRFSGRQFSNSRSEMNVSTLELGDSALYLCASSPEDSSYNSPLHFGNGTRLTVT.

The table lists this clonotype with many counts. V gene TRBV28 combines with J gene TRBJ2-1; 8 nucleotides match TRBD2. Trimming took 7 bases from V and 2 from J; bases not matched to a gene: 7. Germline V gives CDR1 MDHEN, CDR2 SYDVKM. This CDR3 is built from 15 residues. The CDR3 sequence is CASTSGHSAYNEQFF. CDR3 DNA sequence: TGTGCCAGCACTAGCGGGCATTCTGCCTACAATGAGCAGTTCTTC.

The sample holds a few counts of this clonotype. The chain employs TRBV28 and TRBJ1-1; 7 bases fit TRBD1. The CDR3 is 15 amino acids. The V and J ends lost 5 bases and 0 bases, in that order; junction bases with no gene match: 6. CDR1 and CDR2 (germline): MDHEN, SYDVKM. The CDR3: CASSPLDRLNTEAFF. In DNA form, the CDR3 reads TGTGCCAGCAGTCCCCTGGACAGGCTGAACACTGAAGCTTTCTTT.

There are many counts of this clonotype. The V call is TRBV11-2, the J call TRBJ1-1, with D maybe TRBD1 (6 bases). The CDR3 extends over 15 amino acids. Germline-derived CDR1 and CDR2 are SGHAT and FQNNGV. V lost 4 bases to trimming and J lost 4 bases, with 16 bases between them. The CDR3 bases are TGTGCCAGCAGCTCCGGACAGAGATCGTTCACTGAAGCTTTCTTT. It yields the protein CASSSGQRSFTEAFF.

This clonotype was seen many times. The rearrangement links TRBV7-8 to TRBJ2-5; the match to TRBD2 covers 8 bases. Unmatched junction bases numbered 3, after V lost 3 bases and J lost 3 bases. This CDR3 contains 14 residues. Germline loops: CDR1 SGHVS, CDR2 FQNEAQ. DNA of the CDR3: TGTGCCAGCAGCTTTATGACTAGCGAAGAGACCCAGTACTTC. Translated: CASSFMTSEETQYF.

This clonotype was detected many times. This rearrangement joins TRBV28 to TRBJ2-5, with D perhaps TRBD2 (5 bases). Trimming took 6 bases from V and 5 from J, leaving 19 bases between them. The germline gives CDR1 MDHEN, CDR2 SYDVKM. The CDR3 contains 15 residues. CDR3 in DNA: TGTGCCAGCAGATTCGTGGTAGCGTCCTCGGAGACCCAGTACTTC. As protein: CASRFVVASSETQYF.

This clonotype was observed a few times. The gene calls are TRBV10-3 and TRBJ2-1, with TRBD1 as a possible D gene (6 bases). With 4 bases removed from V and 4 bases from J, the gap between germline ends came to 14 bases. This CDR3 comprises 15 residues. Per the germline V gene, CDR1 is ENHRY and CDR2 is SYGVKD. The CDR3 bases are TGTGCCATCAGTGGCACCGGGACACCGTACAATGAGCAGTTCTTC. It specifies CAISGTGTPYNEQFF.

The chain uses TRBV7-9 and TRBJ2-7; possibly TRBD1 or TRBD2 for D (5 bases each). The V gene lost 6 bases and the J gene lost 0 bases, with 9 bases spanning the gap. The germline V gene encodes CDR1 SEHNR and CDR2 FQNEAQ (reference sequence). The CDR3 is 13 amino acids. The CDR3 nucleotides are TGTGCCAGCAGGAAGGGGACCTCCTACGAGCAGTACTTC. It specifies CASRKGTSYEQYF. The entire variable domain, with the rest obtained from reference TRBV7-9 and TRBJ2-7, is as follows: DTGVSQNPRHKITKRGQNVTFRCDPISEHNRLYWYRQTLGQGPEFLTYFQNEAQLEKSRLLSDRFSAERPKGSFSTLEIQRTEQGDSAMYLCASRKGTSYEQYFGPGTRLTVT.

The rearrangement joins TRBV5-6 to TRBJ2-2, with 9 positions matching TRBD2. Germline lookup yields CDR1 SGHDT and CDR2 YYEEEE. V was pared by 6 bases and J by 8 bases, with 11 bases of the junction left unmatched. The CDR3 contains 15 residues. CDR3 bases: TGTGCCAGCACCCAGACTAGCGGTCCAGCAGGGGAGCTGTTTTTT. Its protein is CASTQTSGPAGELFF.

The V and J genes are TRBV5-6 and TRBJ2-5; 10 nucleotides match TRBD2. The V and J ends lost 0 bases and 13 bases, in that order; junction bases with no gene match: 15. In germline, CDR1 is SGHDT, CDR2 YYEEEE. The CDR3 has 16 amino acids. The DNA for the CDR3 is TGTGCCAGCAGCTTGGTTCCTAGCGGGAGTTCCGTCTTACTGTACTTC. Translating it yields CASSLVPSGSSVLLYF.

This clonotype was seen a few times. J is TRBJ1-1 and V is TRBV15; TRBD1 aligns across 8 bases. Germline-derived CDR1 and CDR2 are LNHNV and YYDKDF (reference sequence). This CDR3 is built from 12 residues. With 7 bases clipped from V and 6 bases from J, the junction kept 4 bases outside the gene matches. CDR3 DNA sequence: TGTGCCACCACCGGGACAGGCCCTGAAGCTTTCTTT. Protein: CATTGTGPEAFF.

Many counts were recorded for this clonotype. V and J are TRBV6-5 and TRBJ1-2; D may be TRBD1 (6 bases). The CDR3 consists of 15 residues. With 0 bases removed from V and 4 bases from J, the gap between germline ends came to 12 bases. Germline V gene lookup returns CDR1 MNHEY and CDR2 SVGAGI. DNA for the CDR3: TGTGCCAGCAGTTACTCGAGGGGGGGGCTCTATGGCTACACCTTC. Translated, it gives CASSYSRGGLYGYTF.

The chain has TRBV19 and TRBJ1-2; maybe TRBD1 (6 bases). Germline CDR1 and CDR2: LNHDA and SQIVND (reference sequence). V gave up 10 bases and J gave up 10 bases, with 22 bases separating them. This CDR3 has 13 residues. CDR3: CATIHPNRADYTF. CDR3 bases: TGTGCCACAATACACCCCAACAGGGCGGACTACACCTTC.

This chain uses TRBV20-1 with TRBJ2-1, with a weak D call TRBD2 (5 bases). Germline CDR1 reads DFQATT; CDR2 reads SNEGSKA (reference sequence). Deletions cut 6 bases from V and 4 bases from J, with 7 bases between. The CDR3 consists of 11 residues. The CDR3 is CSARVYNEQFF. Here the CDR3 DNA reads TGCAGTGCGAGGGTGTACAATGAGCAGTTCTTC.

V usage is TRBV9 and J usage is TRBJ2-5, with D tentatively TRBD1 (6 bases). Trimming took 2 bases from V and 2 from J, leaving 13 bases between them. This CDR3 region has 15 residues. The germline gives CDR1 SGDLS, CDR2 YYNGEE. The CDR3 DNA sequence: TGTGCCAGCAGCGTTCAGGGACATACTCAAGAGACCCAGTACTTC. Translating it yields CASSVQGHTQETQYF. Filled out from reference TRBV9 and TRBJ2-5, the complete variable domain reads DSGVTQTPKHLITATGQRVTLRCSPRSGDLSVYWYQQSLDQGLQFLIQYYNGEERAKGNILERFSAQQFPDLHSELNLSSLELGDSALYFCASSVQGHTQETQYFGPGTRLLVL.

This clonotype has a count of ten or more. The chain combines TRBV30 with TRBJ1-1; D unclear. The CDR3 runs 11 residues. Germline values: CDR1 GTSNPN, CDR2 SVGIG (reference sequence). V was clipped by 3 bases and J by 1 base, with 3 bases between them. The CDR3: CAWSTNTEAFF. The CDR3 DNA follows: TGTGCCTGGAGCACGAACACTGAAGCTTTCTTT.

This chain joins TRBV12-3 or TRBV12-4 and TRBJ1-2, with 7 bases fitting TRBD1. CDR3 length: 12 amino acids. V was clipped by 6 bases and J by 8 bases; unmatched bases: 6. This chain's CDR3 is CASSYRQGGYTF. The CDR3 DNA reads TGTGCCAGCAGCTACCGACAGGGCGGCTACACCTTC.

As regards this clonotype: Being one base from a much bigger clone, this may be a read error. The chain employs TRBV28 and TRBJ1-4; a possible D gene is TRBD1 (6 bases). CDR1 and CDR2 (germline): MDHEN, SYDVKM. This CDR3 comprises 16 residues. CDR3 sequence reads: CASNLKSWTVNEKLFF. CDR3 nucleotide sequence: TGTGCCAGCAATTTAAAATCGTGGACAGTTAATGAAAAACTGTTTTTT.

In regard to this clonotype: A much larger clone lies one base from this, so it may be a read error. The CDR3 spells CGASLAGVHEQFF. CDR3 in DNA: TGCGGTGCTAGTCTAGCGGGAGTCCATGAGCAGTTCTTC. J is TRBJ2-1 and V is TRBV20-1; 10 positions agree with TRBD2. The CDR3 runs to 13 residues. Germline V CDR1 and CDR2: DFQATT, SNEGSKA (reference sequence).

At least ten counts were recorded for this clonotype. This sequence joins TRBV18 and TRBJ1-1, with a tentative D call TRBD1 (6 bases). Germline V gene sequence: CDR1 KGHSH, CDR2 LQKENI. The CDR3 covers 13 residues. V gave up 8 bases and J gave up 1 base, with 11 bases separating them. The CDR3 spells CASREGENTEAFF. CDR3 nucleotides: TGTGCCAGCCGGGAGGGGGAGAACACTGAAGCTTTCTTT.

The V call is TRBV7-9, the J call TRBJ2-5; 7 positions agree with TRBD1. CDR1 and CDR2 (germline): SEHNR, FQNEAQ (reference sequence). The CDR3 sequence is 17 residues long. Trimming cost V 5 bases and J 7 bases; bases outside gene matches: 19. The CDR3 sequence is CASSPPRRTGGAGTQYF. CDR3 nucleotides: TGTGCCAGCAGCCCGCCCCGGAGGACAGGTGGGGCTGGGACCCAGTACTTC.

Concerning this clonotype: This clone may be a read error of a much larger clone one base away. The rearrangement joins TRBV2 to TRBJ2-5; TRBD2 aligns across 11 bases. The V gene's germline CDR1 is SNHLY and CDR2 FYNNEI. V shed 7 bases, J shed 5 bases, and the junction held 6 bases outside the gene matches. CDR3 length equals 14 residues. CDR3 region: CASIGTSGYETQYF. In nucleotides, the CDR3 is TGTGCCAGCATTGGGACTAGCGGATACGAGACCCAGTACTTC.

As to this clonotype: It may be a read error: a sequence one base away is much more abundant. The rearrangement joins TRBV6-1 to TRBJ1-1; D possibly corresponds to TRBD1 (6 bases). This CDR3 comprises 15 residues. Per the germline V gene, CDR1 is MNHNS and CDR2 is SASEGT. V lost 7 bases, J lost 1 base, and 16 bases lay in between. The CDR3 DNA reads TGTGCCAGCACCCCATGGGGACAAAAGAACACTGAAGCTTTCTTT. Its protein product is CASTPWGQKNTEAFF.

The sample holds many counts of this clonotype. The J gene is TRBJ2-3, the V gene TRBV7-2, with D tentatively TRBD2 (6 bases). V was pared by 5 bases and J by 0 bases, with 9 bases between. Germline loops: CDR1 SGHTA, CDR2 FQGNSA. The CDR3 is 14 amino acids. CDR3 residues: CASSVSGSTDTQYF. The CDR3 region has the DNA TGTGCCAGCAGCGTTAGCGGAAGCACAGATACGCAGTATTTT.

In regard to this clonotype: A much more abundant neighbour one base away suggests this may be a read error. V and J are TRBV2 and TRBJ2-1, with D possibly TRBD1 on 6 matching bases. Germline V gene sequence: CDR1 SNHLY, CDR2 FYNNEI. V dropped 8 bases and J dropped 4 bases, with 12 bases sitting between them. CDR3 length equals 13 residues. CDR3 in DNA: TGTGCCAGCGGGGGACAAAGATACAATGAGCAGTTCTTC. This gives the protein CASGGQRYNEQFF.

The chain joins TRBV5-1 to TRBJ2-3, with 7 bases that match TRBD1. The CDR3 consists of 16 residues. Germline values: CDR1 SGHRS, CDR2 YFSETQ. J lost 2 bases, V lost 1 base, and 7 bases had no gene match. DNA of the CDR3: TGCGCCAGCAGCTTGAAAGGGGGCGACCCCACAGATACGCAGTATTTT. Its protein product is CASSLKGGDPTDTQYF. Looking up the rest from reference TRBV5-1 and TRBJ2-3 gives the full variable domain: KAGVTQTPRYLIKTRGQQVTLSCSPISGHRSVSWYQQTPGQGLQFLFEYFSETQRNKGNFPGRFSGRQFSNSRSEMNVSTLELGDSALYLCASSLKGGDPTDTQYFGPGTRLTVL.

This clonotype was recorded only once. V usage is TRBV9 and J usage is TRBJ2-3, with 15 bases fitting TRBD2. The CDR3 sequence is 18 residues long. The trim removed 2 bases at V and 3 bases at J, leaving 7 bases unmatched. The germline V gene has CDR1 SGDLS and CDR2 YYNGEE. CDR3 nucleotides: TGTGCCAGCAGCGTGGGACTAGCGGGAGGCGGTAAAACAGATACGCAGTATTTT. It codes for CASSVGLAGGGKTDTQYF.

Many counts were recorded for this clonotype. The V and J genes are TRBV28 and TRBJ2-3; a possible D gene is TRBD2 (7 bases). V lost 8 bases, J lost 6 bases, and 12 bases lay in between. The CDR3 runs 12 residues. Germline V gives CDR1 MDHEN, CDR2 SYDVKM. CDR3 DNA sequence: TGTGCCAGCGGAAGGGGGGGCGATACGCAGTATTTT. This codes for CASGRGGDTQYF.

The chain employs TRBV6-5 and TRBJ1-6, with 9 bases lining up with TRBD1. The CDR3 has 16 residues. CDR1 is MNHEY and CDR2 is SVGAGI in the germline V gene. The J segment lost 4 bases and the V segment lost 4 bases, leaving 5 bases of the junction unmatched. CDR3 sequence: CASSSSDRGYNSPLHF. The CDR3 DNA reads as TGTGCCAGCAGTTCCTCTGACAGGGGGTATAATTCACCCCTCCACTTT.